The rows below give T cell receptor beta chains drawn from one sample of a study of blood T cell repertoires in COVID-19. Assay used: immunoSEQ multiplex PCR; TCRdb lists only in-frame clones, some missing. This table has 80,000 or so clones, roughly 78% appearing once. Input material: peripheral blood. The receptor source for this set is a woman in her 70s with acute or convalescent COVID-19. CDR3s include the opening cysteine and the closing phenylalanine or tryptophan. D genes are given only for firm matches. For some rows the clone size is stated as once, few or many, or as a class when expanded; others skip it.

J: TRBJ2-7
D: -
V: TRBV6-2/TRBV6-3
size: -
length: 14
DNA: TGTGCCAGCAGCGAACAGGGACCCACCTACGAGCAGTACTTC
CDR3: CASSEQGPTYEQYF

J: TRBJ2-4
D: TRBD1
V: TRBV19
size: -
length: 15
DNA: TGTGCCAGTAGGGTACAAGGGGGCGGCCGGAACATTCAGTACTTC
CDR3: CASRVQGGGRNIQYF

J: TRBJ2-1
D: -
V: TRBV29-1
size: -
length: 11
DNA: TGCAGCGTTGAAGACAACAATGAGCAGTTCTTC
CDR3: CSVEDNNEQFF

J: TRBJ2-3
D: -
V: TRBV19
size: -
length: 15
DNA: TGTGCCAGTAGTATCGGATTAGAGGGCACAGATACGCAGTATTTT
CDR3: CASSIGLEGTDTQYF

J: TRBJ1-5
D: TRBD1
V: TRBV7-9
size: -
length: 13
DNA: TGTGCCAGCAGCTCACAGGGGAATCAGCCCCAGCATTTT
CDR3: CASSSQGNQPQHF

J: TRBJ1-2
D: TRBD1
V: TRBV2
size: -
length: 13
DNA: TGTGCCAGCAGTGAAGGGACAGGGTTATTGAGGACCTTC
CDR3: CASSEGTGLLRTF

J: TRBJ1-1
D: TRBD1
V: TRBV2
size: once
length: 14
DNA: TGTGCCAGCAGTGTCGGACAGGGGAACACTGAAGCTTTCTTT
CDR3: CASSVGQGNTEAFF

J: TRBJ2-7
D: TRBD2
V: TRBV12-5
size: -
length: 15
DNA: TGTGCTAGTGGTTTTCTTTTGGACGGGGAGGGGGAGCAGTACTTC
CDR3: CASGFLLDGEGEQYF

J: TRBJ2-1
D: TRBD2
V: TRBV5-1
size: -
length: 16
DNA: TGCGCCAGCAGCTTAATGACTAGCGTTGGCTACAATGAGCAGTTCTTC
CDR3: CASSLMTSVGYNEQFF

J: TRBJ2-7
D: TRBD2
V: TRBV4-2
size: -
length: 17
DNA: TGTGCCAGCAGCCAAGGGTCTAGCGGCGCGACCTCCTACGAGCAGTACTTC
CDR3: CASSQGSSGATSYEQYF

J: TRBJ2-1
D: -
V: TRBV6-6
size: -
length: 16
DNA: TGTGCCAGCACAGACGAGGGGACTGGAATCCCAGAGGAGCAGTTCTTC
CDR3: CASTDEGTGIPEEQFF

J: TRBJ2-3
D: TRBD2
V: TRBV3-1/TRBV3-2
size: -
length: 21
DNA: TGTGCCAGCTCGCCCCCAGATCTAGCGGGGGCCAGGGGCGTCGGCACAGATACGCAGTATTTT
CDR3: CASSPPDLAGARGVGTDTQYF

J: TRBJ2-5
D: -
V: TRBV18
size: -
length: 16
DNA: TGTGCCAGCTCGTACGCGTCCCCGAGAAACCAAGAGACCCAGTACTTC
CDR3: CASSYASPRNQETQYF

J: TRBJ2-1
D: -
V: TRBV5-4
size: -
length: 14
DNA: TGTGCCAGCAGCTTGACCGGTACGGGCAATGAGCAGTTCTTC
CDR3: CASSLTGTGNEQFF

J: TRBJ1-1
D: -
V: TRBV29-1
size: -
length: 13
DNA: TGCAGCGTTGTTCCAGGGGCATGGACTGAAGCTTTCTTT
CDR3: CSVVPGAWTEAFF

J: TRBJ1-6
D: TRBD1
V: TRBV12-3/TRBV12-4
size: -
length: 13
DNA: TGTGCCAGCAGTTTGACAGGGTGGTCACCCCTCCACTTT
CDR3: CASSLTGWSPLHF

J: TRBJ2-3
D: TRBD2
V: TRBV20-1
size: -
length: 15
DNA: TGCAGTGCTAGTGGGGCGGGGGGGCTCCCAGATACGCAGTATTTT
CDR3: CSASGAGGLPDTQYF

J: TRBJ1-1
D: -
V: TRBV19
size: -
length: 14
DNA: TGTGCCAGTACCGCGGACTGGTGGGACACTGAAGCTTTCTTT
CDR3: CASTADWWDTEAFF

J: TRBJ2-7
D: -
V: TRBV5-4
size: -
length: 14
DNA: TGTGCCAGCAGCCCTATACAGGCTCCCCACGAGCAGTACTTC
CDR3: CASSPIQAPHEQYF

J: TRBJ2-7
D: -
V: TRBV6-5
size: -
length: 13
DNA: TGTGCCACCCGCCGGGACAAGCTCGACGAGCAGTACTTC
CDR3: CATRRDKLDEQYF

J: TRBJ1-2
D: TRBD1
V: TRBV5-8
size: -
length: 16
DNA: TGTGCCAGCAGCATCGGACAGGGACGTCGGGGCTATGGCTACACCTTC
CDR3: CASSIGQGRRGYGYTF

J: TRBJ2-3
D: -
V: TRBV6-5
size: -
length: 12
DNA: TGTGCCAGCAGTCCGAACTCGGATACGCAGTATTTT
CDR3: CASSPNSDTQYF

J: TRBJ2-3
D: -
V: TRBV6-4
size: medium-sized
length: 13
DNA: TGTGCCAGCAGTGGGAGAGACACAGATACGCAGTATTTT
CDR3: CASSGRDTDTQYF